The subject of this entry is one T cell receptor beta chain. Its antigen is unidentified. TCRdb's table, derived via immunoSEQ multiplex PCR, lists solely in-frame clones and lacks some. This table holds 6,600 or so clones, around 77% found once. The record originates from a study of immune cell composition in non-small cell lung cancer. Whole-study findings and limits: Shared sequences between tumour-reactive and dominant in vivo clones were not proven. Around 75% of squamous and about 31% of adenocarcinoma cases had tumour-associated clones >0.5%. Smoking pack-years did not significantly correlate with tumour TCR-beta clonality.

CDR3 length: 16 residues. Trimming at V came to 3 bases and at J to 4 bases, leaving 9 bases not matched to a gene. Germline values: CDR1 LNHDA, CDR2 SQIVND (reference sequence). Normal lung was taken at the farthest possible site, at least 3 cm from tumour. The receptor was isolated from a human donor with non-small cell lung cancer. The chain links TRBV19 to TRBJ1-5; TRBD1 agrees at 7 bases. The material sequenced was non-adjacent lung tissue. The CDR3 DNA sequence: TGTGCCAGTAGTATTGACCGACAGGGCACAAATCAGCCCCAGCATTTT. Protein sequence: CASSIDRQGTNQPQHF.